This TCR beta chain was captured in a study of response to subunit inactivated influenza vaccine. Study-level points and caveats: With each seasonal influenza vaccination, the authors suggested, few new T cells are recruited.

MiXCR was run by TCRdb on the RT-PCR reads, yielding one entry per CDR3 protein. The sample contains more than 400,000 distinct CDR3 sequences, more than 7% of which appear only once. Turning to this clonotype: Antigen specificity is unknown.

The CDR3 is made up of 16 amino acids. The V gene lost 0 bases and the J gene lost 9 bases, with 18 bases spanning the gap. Germline V gene lookup returns CDR1 LGHNA and CDR2 YSLEER. This TCR was recovered from a man aged 50-75 years who received an inactivated influenza vaccine. The source was PBMCs from blood, collected about 24 months after vaccination. The chain is built from TRBV4-3 and TRBJ2-1; unclear D gene. In DNA, the CDR3 is TGCGCCAGCAGCCAAGATCCTCAGCAATCTGGCGGTGAGCAGTTCTTC. It codes for CASSQDPQQSGGEQFF.